The 10 T cell receptor beta chains listed next were all sequenced from one sample in a study of blood T cell repertoires in COVID-19. TCRdb keeps only in-frame clones here, not all; method: immunoSEQ multiplex PCR. The sample carries under 75,000 clones, 72% recorded once. Sequencing used peripheral blood. These receptors were collected from a woman in her 70s with COVID-19, enrolled during active disease.

The chain links TRBV19 to TRBJ1-5; D gene unclear. The germline V gene encodes CDR1 LNHDA and CDR2 SQIVND (reference sequence). This CDR3 is 13 amino acids long. V lost 8 bases and J lost 6, with 14 bases in between. For the CDR3, the DNA is TGTGCCAGTGTCCTGGGTCCAGGTCAGCCCCAGCATTTT. The encoded protein is CASVLGPGQPQHF.

CDR3 protein: CASSKGQGGGELFF. The CDR3, as DNA: TGTGCCAGCAGCAAGGGACAGGGCGGCGGGGAGCTGTTTTTT. The rearrangement uses TRBV21-1 and TRBJ2-2; the DNA was not compared with TRBD1, the D call given in the table. TRBV21-1 is deemed a pseudogene. This CDR3 is 14 amino acids long.

V gene TRBV6-5 combines with J gene TRBJ1-1; 8 bases map to TRBD1. V trimming: 7 bases; J trimming: 5 bases; junction bases outside the gene matches: 9. CDR3 length: 14 amino acids. Per the germline V gene, CDR1 is MNHEY and CDR2 is SVGAGI. The CDR3 DNA follows: TGTGCCAGCAAATCAGGGGGCCGGTGGACTGAAGCTTTCTTT. It encodes CASKSGGRWTEAFF.

V gene TRBV19 combines with J gene TRBJ1-4; 10 bases are shared with TRBD1. Unmatched junction bases numbered 12, after V lost 6 bases and J lost 8 bases. The germline V gene encodes CDR1 LNHDA and CDR2 SQIVND (reference sequence). This CDR3 is built from 16 residues. Written as DNA, the CDR3 is TGTGCCAGTAGCCCGGACAGGGGGAGAGGAAAGGAAAAACTGTTTTTT. Translation: CASSPDRGRGKEKLFF. Combining the CDR3 with reference TRBV19 and TRBJ1-4 gives the whole variable domain DGGITQSPKYLFRKEGQNVTLSCEQNLNHDAMYWYRQDPGQGLRLIYYSQIVNDFQKGDIAEGYSVSREKKESFPLTVTSAQKNPTAFYLCASSPDRGRGKEKLFFGSGTQLSVL.

The chain couples TRBV15 to TRBJ1-1; the D gene is possibly TRBD1 (5 bases). The CDR3 runs to 17 residues. Germline assignment: CDR1 LNHNV and CDR2 YYDKDF (reference sequence). Trimming stripped 0 bases from V and 0 bases from J, with 14 bases between. CDR3: CATSRDRGARVNTEAFF. The CDR3 region has the DNA TGTGCCACCAGCAGAGATCGCGGGGCGCGGGTGAACACTGAAGCTTTCTTT.

The CDR3 loop reads CASSLDQGRGLDEQFF. Written as DNA, the CDR3 is TGTGCCAGCAGCTTAGATCAAGGCAGGGGGCTGGATGAGCAGTTCTTC. The chain uses TRBV11-3 and TRBJ2-1, with TRBD1 identical over 8 bases. The CDR3 extends over 16 amino acids. Germline V gene lookup returns CDR1 SGHNT and CDR2 YENEEA. The J segment lost 8 bases and the V segment lost 0 bases, leaving 9 bases of the junction unmatched.

This sequence joins TRBV25-1 and TRBJ2-2; TRBD2 agrees at 7 bases. The CDR3 contains 13 residues. With V trimmed by 4 bases and J by 7 bases, 3 bases remained unmatched. Germline CDR1 and CDR2: MGHDK and SYGVNS. The CDR3 sequence is CASSGPGGGELFF. The DNA for the CDR3 is TGTGCCAGCAGTGGCCCGGGAGGCGGGGAGCTGTTTTTT.

This chain links TRBV5-1 with TRBJ2-5; 11 nucleotides match TRBD2. The CDR3 consists of 16 residues. Trimming at V came to 4 bases and at J to 1 base, leaving 6 bases not matched to a gene. Germline-derived CDR1 and CDR2 are SGHRS and YFSETQ. DNA of the CDR3: TGCGCCAGCAGCGCGGGACTAGCGGCTACCCAAGAGACCCAGTACTTC. Its protein is CASSAGLAATQETQYF.

The chain joins TRBV10-3 to TRBJ2-7; a weak D match, TRBD1 (6 bases). This CDR3 contains 15 residues. In germline, CDR1 is ENHRY, CDR2 SYGVKD. The ends were cut back, 3 bases at V and 6 bases at J, with 18 bases in the middle. Here the CDR3 DNA reads TGTGCCATCAGTGAAATGAATGTGGGGGCTTCCGAGCAGTACGTC. Its protein is CAISEMNVGASEQYV.

The V gene is TRBV7-2, the J gene TRBJ2-7, with 8 bases aligning to TRBD2. Unmatched junction bases numbered 6, after V lost 3 bases and J lost 2 bases. This CDR3 has 15 residues. Germline CDR1 and CDR2: SGHTA and FQGNSA. Here the CDR3 DNA reads TGTGCCAGCAGCTTCGACCGGGGGGGGACCTACGAGCAGTACTTC. Its translation: CASSFDRGGTYEQYF.